This paragraph covers one T cell receptor (beta chain) sequence. As yet, its antigen is unknown. For TCR, cDNA came from 5'RACE template switching, which added a universal primer site and UMIs. TCRdb re-derived calls from the 5' RACE reads in MiXCR, one entry per CDR3 protein. The sample consists of 120,000 or so distinct CDR3 sequences, roughly 10% of them appearing once. The CDR3 sequence is 14 residues long. Per germline, CDR1 ENHRY and CDR2 SYGVKD. Trimming shortened V by 6 bases and J by 2 bases, and 13 bases separated the two germline ends. The data derive from a study of T cells after yellow fever vaccination. Study at large: Low-cell-number fractions were prepared with SMART-Seq v4 Ultra Low Input. Study-level points and caveats: Post-booster repertoires contained most primary-vaccination clones again (about 95% CD4, around 88% CD8).

This specimen consisted of CD8+ T cells sorted from PBMCs, obtained on the day of the yellow fever booster vaccination. The V and J genes are TRBV10-3 and TRBJ2-5; D perhaps matches TRBD1 (5 bases). The TCR sequence derives from a man younger than 30 who received the YFV17D yellow fever vaccine. Here the CDR3 reads CAIRGVGIQETQYF. The CDR3 DNA is TGTGCCATCAGAGGGGTAGGCATTCAAGAGACCCAGTACTTC.